A single sample gave rise to the 24 T cell receptor beta chains below, sequenced in a study of patients and donors after allogeneic stem cell transplantation (dated by TCRdb to the early 2020s). Library prep was done by RT-PCR. This sample was sequenced with a NextSeq 550. TCRdb ran its own pipeline on the public reads, namely fastp trimming at Q25 and MiXCR clone calling, and kept in-frame beta chains. One record per CDR3 amino acid sequence lists the most common genes and DNA. The table for this sample lists 150,000 to 200,000 distinct CDR3 sequences; 41% of them were counted only once. The leading ten clones occupy 33% of the sample. The source material was blood, either unsorted or a sorted T cell fraction (not recorded which). The source of these receptors is a human donor who was either an allogeneic HSCT recipient or a stem cell or donor lymphocyte infusion donor (not recorded which). It is not recorded whose cells these are; they may come from a transplant donor.

This clonotype was seen repeatedly, ten times or more. The J gene is TRBJ1-1, the V gene TRBV29-1, with unresolved D. Germline V gives CDR1 SQVTM, CDR2 ANQGSEA. CDR3 length: 12 amino acids. Deletions cut 6 bases from V and 1 base from J, with 9 bases between. Here the CDR3 DNA reads TGCAGCGTACTTATCAAGAACACTGAAGCTTTCTTT. As protein: CSVLIKNTEAFF. Complete variable domain (other parts from reference TRBV29-1 and TRBJ1-1): SAVISQKPSRDICQRGTSLTIQCQVDSQVTMMFWYRQQPGQSLTLIATANQGSEATYESGFVIDKFPISRPNLTFSTLTVSNMSPEDSSIYLCSVLIKNTEAFFGQGTRLTVV.

A few counts support this clonotype. The V gene is TRBV29-1, the J gene TRBJ2-2; D possibly corresponds to TRBD2 (6 bases). V gave up 3 bases and J gave up 1 base, with 9 bases separating them. There are 14 residues in the CDR3. Germline loops: CDR1 SQVTM, CDR2 ANQGSEA. Here the CDR3 reads CSVDSGQNTGELFF. As DNA, the CDR3 is TGCAGCGTTGATAGCGGCCAGAACACCGGGGAGCTGTTTTTT.

The gene calls are TRBV7-8 and TRBJ1-2; D gene ambiguous. The germline CDR1 and CDR2 sequences are SGHVS and FQNEAQ. Deletions cut 5 bases from V and 8 bases from J, with 15 bases between. The CDR3 loop spans 13 amino acids. CDR3 nucleotides: TGTGCCAGCAGCGACAACCGGGTTTACGGCTACACCTTC. It translates to CASSDNRVYGYTF.

This clonotype was observed a few times. The CDR3 loop reads CASSTKRGYTDTQYF. For the CDR3, the DNA is TGTGCCAGCAGTACCAAGCGGGGATACACAGATACGCAGTATTTT. The chain couples TRBV12-3 or TRBV12-4 to TRBJ2-3; 7 nucleotides agree with TRBD2. This CDR3 contains 15 residues. V was pared by 5 bases and J by 2 bases, with 7 bases of the junction left unmatched.

The chain is built from TRBV7-9 and TRBJ1-4; no clear D gene. Germline V gene sequence: CDR1 SEHNR, CDR2 FQNEAQ (reference sequence). V shed 7 bases and J shed 8 bases, with 8 bases lying between them. CDR3 length: 11 residues. The CDR3 spells CASTPAEKLFF. The CDR3 DNA follows: TGTGCCAGCACCCCGGCGGAAAAACTGTTTTTT.

CDR3 in DNA: TGTGCCAGCAGGCCCTCAGGCCTTGTTTCCTACGAGCAGTACTTC. Amino acid sequence: CASRPSGLVSYEQYF. The chain carries TRBV28 and TRBJ2-7; no definite D call. Germline V gives CDR1 MDHEN, CDR2 SYDVKM. CDR3 size: 15 residues. V lost 6 bases to trimming and J lost 1 base, with 16 bases between them.

V and J are TRBV12-3 or TRBV12-4 and TRBJ2-1, with D perhaps TRBD2 (5 bases). The CDR3 is 15 residues long. The germline V and J ends were trimmed by 5 bases and 9 bases, with 20 bases remaining between them. CDR3 DNA: TGTGCCAGCAGTCGCAGGACTTCAGCGAGTGGTGAGCAGTTCTTC. Amino acid sequence: CASSRRTSASGEQFF.

J is TRBJ2-5 and V is TRBV25-1; TRBD2 matches at 10 bases. V gave up 4 bases and J gave up 5 bases; unmatched junction bases: 7. CDR1 is MGHDK, CDR2 SYGVNS, per germline. The length of the CDR3 is 15 residues. Written as DNA, the CDR3 is TGTGCCAGCAGTGGGCTAGCGGGGGCGGGGGAGACCCAGTACTTC. This translates into CASSGLAGAGETQYF.

The chain has TRBV18 and TRBJ2-1; 11 bases agree with TRBD2. This CDR3 is 16 amino acids long. The J segment lost 7 bases and the V segment lost 1 base, leaving 6 bases of the junction unmatched. Germline V gene lookup returns CDR1 KGHSH and CDR2 LQKENI. In nucleotides, the CDR3 is TGTGCCAGCTCACCACTGAGGACTAGCGGGCCGAATGAGCAGTTCTTC. This sequence encodes CASSPLRTSGPNEQFF. Filled out from reference TRBV18 and TRBJ2-1, the complete variable domain reads NAGVMQNPRHLVRRRGQEARLRCSPMKGHSHVYWYRQLPEEGLKFMVYLQKENIIDESGMPKERFSAEFPKEGPSILRIQQVVRGDSAAYFCASSPLRTSGPNEQFFGPGTRLTVL.

This chain uses TRBV24-1 with TRBJ2-1, with TRBD2 matching over 14 bases. V shed 1 base and J 5 bases; nucleotides not matched to a gene: 9. Germline-derived CDR1 and CDR2 are KGHDR and SFDVKD. The CDR3 loop spans 19 amino acids. The CDR3 reads CATSDFGTSGSNGNNEQFF. The DNA for the CDR3 is TGTGCCACCAGTGATTTTGGGACTAGCGGGAGTAACGGAAACAATGAGCAGTTCTTC.

The chain has TRBV14 and TRBJ2-7; no definite D call. Trimming pared 2 bases from V and 3 bases from J, leaving 2 bases between. The V gene's germline CDR1 is SGHDN and CDR2 FVKESK. The CDR3 has 11 residues. In DNA, the CDR3 is TGTGCCAGCAGCCAATTCTACGAGCAGTACTTC. It codes for CASSQFYEQYF.

This clonotype showed up just once. The gene calls are TRBV20-1 and TRBJ1-4, with 8 nucleotides matching TRBD1. With V trimmed by 2 bases and J by 3 bases, 11 bases remained unmatched. This CDR3 region has 17 residues. Looked up from germline, CDR1 is DFQATT and CDR2 is SNEGSKA (reference sequence). CDR3 region: CSARPRGLGTSNEKLFF. CDR3 DNA sequence: TGCAGTGCTAGACCCAGGGGGCTCGGGACATCTAATGAAAAACTGTTTTTT.

This chain joins TRBV5-4 and TRBJ1-2, with 7 positions matching TRBD1. The J segment lost 2 bases and the V segment lost 2 bases, leaving 6 bases of the junction unmatched. CDR1 is SGHNT and CDR2 is YYREEE in the germline V gene (reference sequence). This CDR3 spans 15 amino acids. The CDR3 is CASSFGGGGNYGYTF. CDR3 nucleotide sequence: TGTGCCAGCAGCTTCGGAGGGGGCGGCAACTATGGCTACACCTTC.

The rearrangement links TRBV7-9 to TRBJ1-1, with D uncertain. The germline V and J ends were trimmed by 4 bases and 4 bases, with 16 bases remaining between them. The CDR3 sequence is 15 residues long. Germline V gene sequence: CDR1 SEHNR, CDR2 FQNEAQ (reference sequence). The chain's CDR3 is CASSSWTEGATEAFF. The CDR3 DNA sequence: TGTGCCAGCAGCTCTTGGACCGAGGGTGCCACTGAAGCTTTCTTT.

J is TRBJ2-4 and V is TRBV12-3 or TRBV12-4; unclear D gene. CDR3 length: 13 amino acids. The germline V and J ends were trimmed by 6 bases and 9 bases, with 15 bases remaining between them. The CDR3 DNA follows: TGTGCCAGCAGCCCTGGGAAGGGCGGCATTCAGTACTTC. This gives the protein CASSPGKGGIQYF.

This clonotype came up a few times. The rearrangement joins TRBV14 to TRBJ1-1; TRBD1 agrees at 10 bases. Per the germline V gene, CDR1 is SGHDN and CDR2 is FVKESK. The CDR3 has 17 residues. Trimming at V came to 0 bases and at J to 5 bases, leaving 9 bases not matched to a gene. In DNA form, the CDR3 reads TGTGCCAGCAGCCAAGATACTCGGGACAGGGGAAATACTGAAGCTTTCTTT. It codes for CASSQDTRDRGNTEAFF. Full variable domain (outside the CDR3, taken from reference TRBV14 and TRBJ1-1): EAGVTQFPSHSVIEKGQTVTLRCDPISGHDNLYWYRRVMGKEIKFLLHFVKESKQDESGMPNNRFLAERTGGTYSTLKVQPAELEDSGVYFCASSQDTRDRGNTEAFFGQGTRLTVV.

The rearrangement joins TRBV7-9 to TRBJ2-3; D is undetermined. Germline loops: CDR1 SEHNR, CDR2 FQNEAQ (reference sequence). The CDR3 consists of 11 residues. V dropped 10 bases and J dropped 6 bases, with 11 bases sitting between them. CDR3: CATQVSDTQYF. The DNA of the CDR3 is TGTGCCACCCAGGTCTCGGATACGCAGTATTTT.

This chain joins TRBV28 and TRBJ1-1, with no clear D. Germline CDR1 and CDR2: MDHEN and SYDVKM. The length of the CDR3 is 14 residues. V lost 6 bases to trimming and J lost 2 bases, with 13 bases between them. The CDR3 bases are TGTGCCAGCAGCCCTGAAGTTCTAAACACTGAAGCTTTCTTT. Protein sequence: CASSPEVLNTEAFF.

CDR3 nucleotide sequence: TGTGCCAGCAGTAACGGGGTATACTATGGCTACACCTTC. It translates to CASSNGVYYGYTF. The rearrangement joins TRBV6-2 or TRBV6-3 to TRBJ1-2, with D hard to call. V was shortened by 5 bases and J by 3 bases, with 10 bases between the two germline ends. The CDR3 runs to 13 residues. Looked up from germline, CDR1 is MNHEY and CDR2 is SVGEGT.

The V call is TRBV7-9, the J call TRBJ1-2; 8 bases agree with TRBD1. The CDR3 has 14 amino acids. Germline V gene data show CDR1 as SEHNR and CDR2 as FQNEAQ (reference sequence). After removal of 4 bases from V and 8 bases from J, the junction contained 9 bases not matched to a gene. CDR3 bases: TGTGCCAGCAGCTCCGGACAGGGAGGGAGAGGCTACACCTTC. Protein sequence: CASSSGQGGRGYTF.

V and J are TRBV6-5 and TRBJ1-1; 8 bases match TRBD1. This CDR3 has 14 residues. With 2 bases clipped from V and 7 bases from J, the junction kept 6 bases outside the gene matches. Germline assignment: CDR1 MNHEY and CDR2 SVGAGI. CDR3 region: CASSYTGQGGEAFF. The CDR3 bases are TGTGCCAGCAGTTACACAGGACAGGGCGGTGAAGCTTTCTTT.

This clonotype was found once. The chain couples TRBV12-3 or TRBV12-4 to TRBJ1-1, with D uncertain. V was trimmed by 3 bases and J by 0 bases, leaving 11 bases between them. This CDR3 is built from 15 residues. The CDR3 here is CASSFRSPLNTEAFF. In nucleotides, the CDR3 is TGTGCCAGCAGTTTTCGGTCGCCCCTGAACACTGAAGCTTTCTTT.

The chain combines TRBV2 with TRBJ2-5, with 15 bases aligning to TRBD2. Germline V lookup: CDR1 SNHLY, CDR2 FYNNEI. This CDR3 spans 16 amino acids. V gave up 6 bases and J gave up 6 bases; unmatched junction bases: 8. CDR3 coding DNA: TGTGCCAGCAGCGCCGGGACTAGCGGGAGGTGGAAGACCCAGTACTTC. Protein: CASSAGTSGRWKTQYF.

The V call is TRBV2, the J call TRBJ1-2; TRBD1 matches at 7 bases. CDR3 length: 12 residues. Germline V gene sequence: CDR1 SNHLY, CDR2 FYNNEI. The V and J ends lost 10 bases and 3 bases, in that order; junction bases with no gene match: 5. CDR3 in amino acids: CAIGTVHYGYTF. The DNA for the CDR3 is TGTGCCATAGGGACAGTACACTATGGCTACACCTTC.